Presented here are 13 T cell receptor beta chains from one specimen sequenced in a study of blood T cell repertoires in COVID-19. Sequencing was performed with immunoSEQ multiplex PCR; in TCRdb, only in-frame clones are kept and a portion is missing. The repertoire holds about 200,000 clones, with approximately 84% as singletons. Sequencing used peripheral blood. These receptor sequences come from a woman aged 45 to 65 with active or convalescent COVID-19.

The rearrangement joins TRBV28 to TRBJ1-2; no firm D call. Germline V gene lookup returns CDR1 MDHEN and CDR2 SYDVKM. V dropped 6 bases and J dropped 4 bases, with 12 bases sitting between them. The CDR3 runs 13 residues. The CDR3 sequence is CASSPEAFYGYTF. The CDR3 DNA follows: TGTGCCAGCAGCCCAGAGGCCTTCTATGGCTACACCTTC.

This chain connects TRBV9 to TRBJ2-3; 8 nucleotides line up with TRBD1. The CDR3 extends over 16 amino acids. V was clipped by 0 bases and J by 6 bases; unmatched bases: 9. From germline, CDR1 is SGDLS and CDR2 YYNGEE. The CDR3 loop is CASSVASGQGLDTQYF. CDR3 bases: TGTGCCAGCAGCGTAGCGAGCGGACAGGGTCTTGATACGCAGTATTTT.

The rearrangement joins TRBV29-1 to TRBJ2-7; the match to TRBD1 covers 9 bases. The CDR3 extends over 16 amino acids. Germline V lookup: CDR1 SQVTM, CDR2 ANQGSEA. The J segment lost 1 base and the V segment lost 0 bases, leaving 7 bases of the junction unmatched. The CDR3 DNA sequence: TGCAGCGTTGAAGATTGGACAGGGGTGAATTCCTACGAGCAGTACTTC. Protein product: CSVEDWTGVNSYEQYF.

The rearrangement links TRBV2 to TRBJ2-1; 7 positions match TRBD2. The CDR3 covers 14 residues. Germline CDR1 reads SNHLY; CDR2 reads FYNNEI. V lost 8 bases to trimming and J lost 2 bases; unmatched junction nucleotides: 6. The CDR3 region has the DNA TGTGCCAGCGGGGGGGAGAGTACCTACAATGAGCAGTTCTTC. Its translation is CASGGESTYNEQFF.

The chain couples TRBV27 to TRBJ1-4; the match to TRBD1 covers 10 bases. The CDR3 loop spans 16 amino acids. Germline V gene sequence: CDR1 MNHEY, CDR2 SMNVEV (reference sequence). V shed 6 bases and J 8 bases; nucleotides not matched to a gene: 12. CDR3 protein: CASRTARDRGREKLFF. In nucleotides, the CDR3 is TGTGCCAGCAGGACAGCTAGGGACAGGGGTCGCGAAAAACTGTTTTTT.

This clone occurred many times. DNA for the CDR3: TGTGCCAGCAGCTTAGGTTTGGAAACAGGGGACACCGGGGAGCTGTTTTTT. This encodes CASSLGLETGDTGELFF. The chain links TRBV13 to TRBJ2-2; 7 nucleotides agree with TRBD1. J lost 3 bases, V lost 0 bases, and 7 bases had no gene match. The CDR3 spans 17 residues. In germline, CDR1 is PRHDT, CDR2 FYEKMQ (reference sequence).

The DNA of the CDR3 is TGTGCCAGCAGTCCCGACGGGAACTATGGCTACACCTTC. It specifies CASSPDGNYGYTF. V usage is TRBV6-5 and J usage is TRBJ1-2; D not resolved. Trimming removed 5 bases from V and 2 bases from J, with 9 bases in between. Germline-derived CDR1 and CDR2 are MNHEY and SVGAGI. The CDR3 runs to 13 residues.

Only one count was recorded for this clone. V usage is TRBV4-2 and J usage is TRBJ1-1; 8 positions match TRBD1. Per germline, CDR1 LGHNA and CDR2 YNFKEQ. This CDR3 is built from 15 residues. J lost 6 bases, V lost 2 bases, and 8 bases had no gene match. The CDR3 protein is CASSQPDRGNAEAFF. The CDR3 DNA sequence: TGTGCCAGCAGCCAACCTGACAGGGGTAACGCTGAAGCTTTCTTT.

This clone has a single count. The chain links TRBV7-2 to TRBJ1-1; D unresolved. Deletions cut 4 bases from V and 1 base from J, with 16 bases between. Germline V gives CDR1 SGHTA, CDR2 FQGNSA. The CDR3 contains 16 residues. The CDR3 protein is CASSSTYRRENTEAFF. Here the CDR3 DNA reads TGTGCCAGCAGCTCAACCTATCGACGGGAGAACACTGAAGCTTTCTTT.

The rearrangement joins TRBV15 to TRBJ1-5; possible D gene TRBD1, 6 bases. Trimming took off 1 base at V and 6 bases at J, with 10 bases between the two ends. The CDR3 runs 14 residues. Per germline, CDR1 LNHNV and CDR2 YYDKDF (reference sequence). In DNA, the CDR3 is TGTGCCACCAGCAGAGGCCAGGGGTTTCAGCCCCAGCATTTT. Translation: CATSRGQGFQPQHF.

The V gene is TRBV30, the J gene TRBJ2-1; D unresolved. Between the trimmed V and J ends, which lost 5 bases and 0 bases, there was a span of 14 bases. Germline V gene data show CDR1 as GTSNPN and CDR2 as SVGIG (reference sequence). The CDR3 is 15 residues long. The CDR3 reads CAWQSIYSSYNEQFF. The CDR3 bases are TGTGCCTGGCAATCCATCTACAGCTCCTACAATGAGCAGTTCTTC.

This chain uses TRBV11-1 with TRBJ2-3; the match to TRBD1 covers 8 bases. Looked up from germline, CDR1 is SGHAT and CDR2 is FQDESV (reference sequence). This CDR3 spans 15 amino acids. The V gene end was trimmed by 8 bases and the J gene end by 3 bases; junction bases not matched to a gene: 10. CDR3 amino acids: CASGMAGGLTDTQYF. CDR3 nucleotide sequence: TGTGCCAGCGGGATGGCAGGGGGCCTAACAGATACGCAGTATTTT.

The chain has TRBV29-1 and TRBJ2-3; TRBD1 agrees at 8 bases. The germline V gene has CDR1 SQVTM and CDR2 ANQGSEA. The V and J ends lost 7 bases and 1 base, in that order; junction bases with no gene match: 4. The length of the CDR3 is 13 residues. CDR3: CSGDRGGTDTQYF. CDR3 DNA: TGCAGCGGTGACAGGGGAGGCACAGATACGCAGTATTTT.